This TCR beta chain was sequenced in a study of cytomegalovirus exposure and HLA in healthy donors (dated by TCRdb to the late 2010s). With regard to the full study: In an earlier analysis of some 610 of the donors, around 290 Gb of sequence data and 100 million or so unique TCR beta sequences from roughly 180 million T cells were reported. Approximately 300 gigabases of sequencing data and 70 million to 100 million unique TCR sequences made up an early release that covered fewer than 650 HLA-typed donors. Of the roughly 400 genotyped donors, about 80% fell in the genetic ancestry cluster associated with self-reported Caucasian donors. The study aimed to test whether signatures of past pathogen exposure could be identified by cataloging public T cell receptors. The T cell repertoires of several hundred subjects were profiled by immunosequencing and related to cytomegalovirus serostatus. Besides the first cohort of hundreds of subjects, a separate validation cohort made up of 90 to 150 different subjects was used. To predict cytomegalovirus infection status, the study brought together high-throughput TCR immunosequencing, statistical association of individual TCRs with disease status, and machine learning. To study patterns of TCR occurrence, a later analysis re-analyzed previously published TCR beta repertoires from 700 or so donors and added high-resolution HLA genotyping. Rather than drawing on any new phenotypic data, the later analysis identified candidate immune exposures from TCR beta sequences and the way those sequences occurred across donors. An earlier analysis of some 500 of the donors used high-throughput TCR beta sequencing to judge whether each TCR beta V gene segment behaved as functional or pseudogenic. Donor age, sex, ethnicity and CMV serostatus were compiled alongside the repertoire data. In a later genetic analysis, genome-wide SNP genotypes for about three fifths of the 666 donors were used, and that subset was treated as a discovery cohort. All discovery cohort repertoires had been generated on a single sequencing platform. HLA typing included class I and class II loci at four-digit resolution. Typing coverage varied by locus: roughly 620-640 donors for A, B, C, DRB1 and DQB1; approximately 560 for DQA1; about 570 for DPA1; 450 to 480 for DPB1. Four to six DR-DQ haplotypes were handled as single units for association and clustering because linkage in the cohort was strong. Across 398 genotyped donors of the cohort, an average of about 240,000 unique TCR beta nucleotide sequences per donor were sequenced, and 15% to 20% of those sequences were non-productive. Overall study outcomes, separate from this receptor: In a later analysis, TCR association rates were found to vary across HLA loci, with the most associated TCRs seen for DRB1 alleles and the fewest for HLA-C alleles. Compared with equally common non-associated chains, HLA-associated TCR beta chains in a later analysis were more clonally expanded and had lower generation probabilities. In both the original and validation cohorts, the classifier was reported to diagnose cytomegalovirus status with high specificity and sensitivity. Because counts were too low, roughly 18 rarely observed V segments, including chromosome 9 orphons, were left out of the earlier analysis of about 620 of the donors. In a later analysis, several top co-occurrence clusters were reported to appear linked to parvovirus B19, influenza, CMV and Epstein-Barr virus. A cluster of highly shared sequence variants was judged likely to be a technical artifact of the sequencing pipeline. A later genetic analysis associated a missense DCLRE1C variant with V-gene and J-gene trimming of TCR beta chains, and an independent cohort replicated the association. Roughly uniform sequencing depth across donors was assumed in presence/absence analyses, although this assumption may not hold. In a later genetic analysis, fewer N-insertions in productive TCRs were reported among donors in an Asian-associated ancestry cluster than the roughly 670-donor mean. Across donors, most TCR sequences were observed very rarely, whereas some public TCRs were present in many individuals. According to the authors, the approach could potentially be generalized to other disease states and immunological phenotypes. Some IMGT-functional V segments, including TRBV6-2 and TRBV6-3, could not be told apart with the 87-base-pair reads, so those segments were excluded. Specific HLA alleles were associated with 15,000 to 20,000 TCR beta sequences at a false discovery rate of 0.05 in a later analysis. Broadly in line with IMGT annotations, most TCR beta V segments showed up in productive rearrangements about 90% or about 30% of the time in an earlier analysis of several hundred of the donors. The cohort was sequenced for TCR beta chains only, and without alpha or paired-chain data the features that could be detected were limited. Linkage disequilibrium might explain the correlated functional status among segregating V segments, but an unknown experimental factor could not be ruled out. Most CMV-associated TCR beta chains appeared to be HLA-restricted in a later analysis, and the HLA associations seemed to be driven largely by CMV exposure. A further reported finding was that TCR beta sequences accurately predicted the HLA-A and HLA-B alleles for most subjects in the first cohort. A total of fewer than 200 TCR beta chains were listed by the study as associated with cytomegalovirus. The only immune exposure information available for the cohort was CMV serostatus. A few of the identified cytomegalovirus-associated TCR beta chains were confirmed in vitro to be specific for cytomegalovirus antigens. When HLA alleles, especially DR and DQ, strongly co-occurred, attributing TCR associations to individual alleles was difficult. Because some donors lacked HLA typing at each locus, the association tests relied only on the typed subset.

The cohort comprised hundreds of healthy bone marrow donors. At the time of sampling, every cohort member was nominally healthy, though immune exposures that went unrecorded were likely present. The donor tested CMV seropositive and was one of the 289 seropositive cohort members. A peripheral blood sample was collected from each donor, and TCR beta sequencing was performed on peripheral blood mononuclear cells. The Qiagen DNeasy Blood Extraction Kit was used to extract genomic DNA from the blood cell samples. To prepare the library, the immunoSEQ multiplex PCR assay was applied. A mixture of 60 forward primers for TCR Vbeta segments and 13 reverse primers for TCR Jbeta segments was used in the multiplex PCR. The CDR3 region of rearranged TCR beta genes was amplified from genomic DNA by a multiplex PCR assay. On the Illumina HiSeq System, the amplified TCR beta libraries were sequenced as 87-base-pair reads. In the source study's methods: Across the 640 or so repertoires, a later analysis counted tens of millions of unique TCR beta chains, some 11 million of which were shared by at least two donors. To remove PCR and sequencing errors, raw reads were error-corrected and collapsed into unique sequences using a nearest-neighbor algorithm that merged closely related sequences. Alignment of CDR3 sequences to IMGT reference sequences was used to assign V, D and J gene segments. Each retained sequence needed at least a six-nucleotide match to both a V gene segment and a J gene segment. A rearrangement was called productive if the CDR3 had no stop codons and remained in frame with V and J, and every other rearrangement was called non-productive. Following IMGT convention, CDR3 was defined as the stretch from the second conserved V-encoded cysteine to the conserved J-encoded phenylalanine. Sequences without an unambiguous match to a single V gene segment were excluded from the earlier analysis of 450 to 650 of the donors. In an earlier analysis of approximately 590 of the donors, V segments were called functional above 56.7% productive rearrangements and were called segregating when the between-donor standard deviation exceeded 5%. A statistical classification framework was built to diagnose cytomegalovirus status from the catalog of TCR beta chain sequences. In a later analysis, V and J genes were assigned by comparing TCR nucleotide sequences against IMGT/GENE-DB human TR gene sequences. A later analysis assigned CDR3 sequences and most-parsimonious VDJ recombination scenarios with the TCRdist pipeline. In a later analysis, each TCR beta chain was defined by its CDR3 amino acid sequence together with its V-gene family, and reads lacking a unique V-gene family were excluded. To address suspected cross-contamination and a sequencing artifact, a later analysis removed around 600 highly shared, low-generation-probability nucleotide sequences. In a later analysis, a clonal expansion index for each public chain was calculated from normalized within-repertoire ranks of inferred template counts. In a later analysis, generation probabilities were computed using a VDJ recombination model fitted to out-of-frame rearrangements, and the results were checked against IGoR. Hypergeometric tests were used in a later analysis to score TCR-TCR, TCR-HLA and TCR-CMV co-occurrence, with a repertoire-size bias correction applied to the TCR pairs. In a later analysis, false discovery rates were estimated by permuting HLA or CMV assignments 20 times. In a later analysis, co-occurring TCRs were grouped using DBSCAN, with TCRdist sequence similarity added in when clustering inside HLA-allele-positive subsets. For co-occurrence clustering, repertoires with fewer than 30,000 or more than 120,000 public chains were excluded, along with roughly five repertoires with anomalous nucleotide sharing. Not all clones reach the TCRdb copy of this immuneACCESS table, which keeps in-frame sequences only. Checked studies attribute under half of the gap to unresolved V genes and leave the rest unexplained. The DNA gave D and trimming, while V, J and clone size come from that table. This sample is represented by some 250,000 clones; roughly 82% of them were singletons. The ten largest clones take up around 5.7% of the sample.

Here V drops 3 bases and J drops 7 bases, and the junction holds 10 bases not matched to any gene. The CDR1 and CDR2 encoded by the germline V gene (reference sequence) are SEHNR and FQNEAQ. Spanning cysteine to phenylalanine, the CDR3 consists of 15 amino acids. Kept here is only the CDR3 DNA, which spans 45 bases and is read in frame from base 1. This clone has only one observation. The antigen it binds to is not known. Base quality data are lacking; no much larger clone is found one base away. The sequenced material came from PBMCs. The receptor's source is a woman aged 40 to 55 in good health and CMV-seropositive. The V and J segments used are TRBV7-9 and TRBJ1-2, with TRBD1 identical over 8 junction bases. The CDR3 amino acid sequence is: CASSFLVSGGAGYTF. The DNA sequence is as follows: TGTGCCAGCAGCTTTCTAGTGTCAGGGGGCGCTGGCTACACCTTC.